The 9 T cell receptor beta chains presented below share a single source sample, sequenced in a study of PD-1 blockade in classical Hodgkin lymphoma. Following autologous stem cell transplantation, relapse occurred in every patient, and exposure to brentuximab vedotin varied. The protocol was immunoSEQ multiplex PCR, while the TCRdb copy is restricted to in-frame clones and leaves out a portion. In the table there are about 98,000 clones, over 85% of which are singletons. The sequencing used peripheral blood mononuclear cells (PBMCs), collected at baseline. These receptors came from a human donor with classical Hodgkin lymphoma.

The chain recombines TRBV27 with TRBJ2-5; tentatively, D is TRBD2 (5 bases). Trimming took off 3 bases at V and 1 base at J, with 6 bases between the two ends. Germline lookup yields CDR1 MNHEY and CDR2 SMNVEV (reference sequence). This CDR3 has 13 residues. This CDR3 reads CASSLRVQETQYF. In nucleotides, the CDR3 is TGTGCCAGCAGTTTGAGGGTCCAAGAGACCCAGTACTTC.

The chain is built from TRBV6-6 and TRBJ1-3, with D maybe TRBD1 (5 bases). The CDR3 consists of 16 residues. V was shortened by 2 bases and J by 0 bases, with 11 bases between the two germline ends. Germline V gene data show CDR1 as MNHNY and CDR2 as SVGAGI (reference sequence). The CDR3 sequence: CASSYPLTGSGNTIYF. The CDR3 DNA follows: TGTGCCAGCAGTTACCCCCTTACAGGCTCTGGAAACACCATATATTTT.

Comment on this clone: Compared with germline, one end of the junction differs, possibly owing to a read error. V is TRBV2 and J is TRBJ2-1, with 8 bases lining up with TRBD2. The V gene's germline CDR1 is SNHLY and CDR2 FYNNEI. The CDR3 spans 15 residues. CDR3 DNA: TGTGCCAGCAGCGAAGCGGGAGAATCCTACAATGAGCAGTTCTTC. Translated: CASSEAGESYNEQFF.

The V and J genes are TRBV5-1 and TRBJ2-3; D not resolved. The germline V gene has CDR1 SGHRS and CDR2 YFSETQ. V was shortened by 0 bases and J by 1 base, with 9 bases between the two germline ends. This CDR3 is built from 15 residues. The DNA of the CDR3 is TGCGCCAGCAGCTTGGACGGGCAGGGCACAGATACGCAGTATTTT. Translation gives CASSLDGQGTDTQYF.

V gene TRBV6-5 combines with J gene TRBJ2-5, with 8 bases matching TRBD1. The CDR3 has 15 residues. The germline V gene has CDR1 MNHEY and CDR2 SVGAGI. The V and J ends lost 5 bases and 4 bases, in that order; junction bases with no gene match: 9. CDR3 sequence reads: CASSNYPGQVETQYF. CDR3 coding DNA: TGTGCCAGCAGTAACTATCCGGGACAGGTAGAGACCCAGTACTTC.

V usage is TRBV7-9 and J usage is TRBJ1-5, with 7 nucleotides matching TRBD1. V lost 1 base and J lost 4; bases outside the gene matches: 13. The CDR3 extends over 18 amino acids. CDR1 is SEHNR and CDR2 is FQNEAQ in the germline V gene (reference sequence). CDR3 nucleotide sequence: TGTGCCAGCAGCTTAGGAGCAGGGGGGGCCTCTTTTAATCAGCCCCAGCATTTT. As protein: CASSLGAGGASFNQPQHF.

The CDR3 nucleotides are TGTGCCAGTAGTCAACAGGGAGTCGGCTATGGCTACACCTTC. Its translation: CASSQQGVGYGYTF. The chain joins TRBV19 to TRBJ1-2; D is possibly TRBD1 (6 bases). Between the trimmed V and J ends, which lost 5 bases and 4 bases, there was a span of 14 bases. Looked up from germline, CDR1 is LNHDA and CDR2 is SQIVND (reference sequence). This CDR3 spans 14 amino acids.

V gene TRBV11-3 combines with J gene TRBJ2-7, with 9 bases lining up with TRBD2. CDR1 SGHNT and CDR2 YENEEA come from the germline V gene. CDR3 length equals 16 residues. Trimming took 4 bases from V and 0 from J; bases not matched to a gene: 7. The CDR3 DNA reads TGTGCCAGCAGCTCGACGACTAGCGGAGGCTCCTACGAGCAGTACTTC. Its protein is CASSSTTSGGSYEQYF.

The chain is built from TRBV28 and TRBJ2-7; no reliable D call. CDR1 is MDHEN and CDR2 is SYDVKM in the germline V gene. V dropped 5 bases and J dropped 2 bases, with 10 bases sitting between them. This CDR3 has 13 residues. Here the CDR3 DNA reads TGTGCCAGCAGTACTGGGATCACCTACGAGCAGTACTTC. It codes for CASSTGITYEQYF. Drawing the rest from reference TRBV28 and TRBJ2-7, the complete variable domain is DVKVTQSSRYLVKRTGEKVFLECVQDMDHENMFWYRQDPGLGLRLIYFSYDVKMKEKGDIPEGYSVSREKKERFSLILESASTNQTSMYLCASSTGITYEQYFGPGTRLTVT.